This entry features one T cell receptor (beta chain) sequence. Regarding time point: newly diagnosed GD, antithyroid drugs for less than 3 months. The TCR library was prepared using RNA isolated from PBMCs. The data originate from a study of regulatory T cells in long-lasting Graves disease. Assembly of TCR beta libraries relied on iRepertoire HTBI primers together with Arm-PCR of CDR3 regions. Authors' methods: The study identified 50 to 70 TRBV and approximately 13 TRBJ segments across samples. In TCRdb, the multiplex PCR reads were re-called with MiXCR into one record per CDR3 protein. What appears here as the V and J calls and clone size reflects TCRdb's work, not the paper's. In the table there are about 540,000 distinct CDR3 sequences, 13% of which are singletons. Germline assignment: CDR1 KGHSH and CDR2 LQKENI. Trimming took off 3 bases at V and 3 bases at J, with 9 bases between the two ends. The CDR3 has 14 residues.

The sample was also reused in another study, on T cells in Graves' hyperthyroidism and ophthalmopathy. According to that study: Clinical symptoms, serum thyroxine, TRAb, thyroid ultrasound and orbital computed tomography informed diagnoses. During a first-round RT-PCR of the TCR CDR3, the HTBI primer set was used.

Specimen: peripheral blood mononuclear cells (PBMCs), collected at new diagnosis, from a patient treated with antithyroid drugs. The chain uses TRBV18 and TRBJ1-5; TRBD1 is a possible D gene (6 bases). This TCR was recovered from a man aged 25-45 years with Graves disease. As DNA, the CDR3 is TGTGCCAGCTCACCGTACAGGGACAATCAGCCCCAGCATTTT. This sequence encodes CASSPYRDNQPQHF.